This is a list of T cell receptor beta chains from one sample in a study of shared clonotypes between healthy human individuals. Sequenced by immunoSEQ multiplex PCR; TCRdb stores in-frame clones only, minus some. The sample yields about half a million clones, roughly 83% seen once. The source material was PBMCs. The receptors here all came from a woman aged 40 to 50 in good health. Some clones in this sample may be carry-over from other donors' samples. Both conserved end residues are part of each CDR3. D genes are given only for firm matches. Size tells how often a clone was seen (once, few, many) or the class of an expanded clone, and some rows leave it out.

>TRBJ2-5|TRBV30|.|TRBD1
CAWKGQGSSETQYF
TGTGCCTGGAAGGGACAGGGCTCTTCAGAGACCCAGTACTTC
>TRBJ2-3|TRBV5-4|.|TRBD1
CASSLRQGKDTQYF
TGTGCCAGCAGCTTACGACAGGGAAAAGATACGCAGTATTTT
>TRBJ2-1|TRBV9|few|TRBD2
CASSGGLAGVEQFF
TGTGCCAGCAGCGGGGGACTAGCGGGAGTGGAGCAGTTCTTC
>TRBJ2-1|TRBV2|.|.
CASWGNEQFF
TGTGCCAGCTGGGGAAATGAGCAGTTCTTC
>TRBJ2-5|TRBV7-7|.|.
CASSSEGETQYF
TGTGCCAGCAGCTCAGAAGGAGAGACCCAGTACTTC
>TRBJ2-7|TRBV5-8|.|.
CASSLVRGKQYF
TGTGCCAGCAGCTTGGTGAGGGGTAAGCAGTACTTC
>TRBJ2-6|TRBV15|.|.
CATSRVPDSGANVLTF
TGTGCCACCAGCAGAGTCCCCGACTCTGGGGCCAACGTCCTGACTTTC
>TRBJ2-7|TRBV2|.|TRBD2
CASRSGTGLWEQYF
TGTGCCAGCAGAAGCGGGACTGGGTTGTGGGAGCAGTACTTC
>TRBJ1-5|TRBV6-1|.|.
CASRTAPWGNQPQHF
TGTGCCAGCCGGACGGCCCCCTGGGGGAATCAGCCCCAGCATTTT
>TRBJ1-2|TRBV28|.|TRBD1
CASSPDRGYLNYGYTF
TGTGCCAGCAGTCCGGACAGGGGATACCTTAACTATGGCTACACCTTC
>TRBJ2-1|TRBV10-2|.|TRBD1
CASSVSGQVNEQFF
TGCGCCAGCAGTGTCTCGGGACAGGTAAATGAGCAGTTCTTC
>TRBJ2-5|TRBV28|.|TRBD1
CASSSWDRGREETQYF
TGTGCCAGCAGTTCATGGGACAGGGGGCGGGAGGAGACCCAGTACTTC
>TRBJ2-7|TRBV18|.|.
CASSSLDSTGTSSSYEQYF
TGTGCCAGCTCATCACTAGATTCCACCGGAACTTCGAGCTCCTACGAGCAGTACTTC
>TRBJ2-3|TRBV27|.|.
CASKRPRTDTQYF
TGTGCCAGCAAGAGGCCTAGAACAGATACGCAGTATTTT
>TRBJ2-7|TRBV7-9|.|TRBD2
CASVLSGRFNEQYF
TGTGCCAGCGTACTGAGCGGGAGGTTTAACGAGCAGTACTTC
>TRBJ2-7|TRBV7-6|.|.
CASSPGPALYYEQYF
TGTGCCAGCAGCCCCGGGCCGGCTCTCTATTACGAGCAGTACTTC
>TRBJ1-4|TRBV5-4|.|TRBD1
CASSLGQGAGDEKLFF
TGTGCCAGCAGCTTGGGACAGGGAGCGGGGGATGAAAAACTGTTTTTT
>TRBJ2-6|TRBV2|.|.
CASSVLGTLSGANVLTF
TGTGCCAGCAGCGTTCTGGGTACCCTCTCTGGGGCCAACGTCCTGACTTTC
>TRBJ2-1|TRBV10-2|.|TRBD2
CASSAPTSTHNEQFF
TGCGCCAGCAGTGCCCCGACTAGCACCCACAATGAGCAGTTCTTC
>TRBJ1-3|TRBV6-5|.|.
CASYDSGNTIYF
TGTGCCAGCTACGATTCTGGAAACACCATATATTTT
>TRBJ2-5|TRBV6-5|.|TRBD2
CASNRLAGGMETQYF
TGTGCCAGCAATAGACTAGCGGGAGGAATGGAGACCCAGTACTTC
>TRBJ2-1|TRBV6-6|.|.
CASSYYREYNEQFF
TGTGCCAGCAGTTACTACAGGGAGTACAATGAGCAGTTCTTC
>TRBJ2-1|TRBV15|.|.
CATSRDYGTISYNEQFF
TGTGCCACCAGCAGAGATTACGGGACAATATCCTACAATGAGCAGTTCTTC
>TRBJ2-5|TRBV5-1|.|TRBD1
CASSSSNGQGGQETQYF
TGCGCCAGCAGCTCTTCAAACGGACAGGGAGGCCAAGAGACCCAGTACTTC